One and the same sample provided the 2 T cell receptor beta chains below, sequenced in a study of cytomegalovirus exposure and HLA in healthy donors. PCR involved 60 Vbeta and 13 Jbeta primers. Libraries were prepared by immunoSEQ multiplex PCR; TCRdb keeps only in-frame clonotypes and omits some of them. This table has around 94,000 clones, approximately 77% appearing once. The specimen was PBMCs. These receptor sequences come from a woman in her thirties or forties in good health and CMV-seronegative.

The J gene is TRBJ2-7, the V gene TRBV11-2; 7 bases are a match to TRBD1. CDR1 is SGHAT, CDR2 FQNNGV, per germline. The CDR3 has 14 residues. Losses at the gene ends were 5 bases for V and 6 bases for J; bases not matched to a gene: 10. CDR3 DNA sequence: TGTGCCAGCAGCACAGACAGGGTTACGGGCGAGCAGTACTTC. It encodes CASSTDRVTGEQYF.

The CDR3 DNA is TGTGCCAGCAGCCCACAGGGGCCTAGCAATCAGCCCCAGCATTTT. Translating gives CASSPQGPSNQPQHF. The rearrangement joins TRBV7-2 to TRBJ1-5; TRBD1 agrees at 7 bases. The V gene end was trimmed by 5 bases and the J gene end by 0 bases; junction bases not matched to a gene: 4. The CDR3 totals 15 residues. Germline V CDR1 and CDR2: SGHTA, FQGNSA.